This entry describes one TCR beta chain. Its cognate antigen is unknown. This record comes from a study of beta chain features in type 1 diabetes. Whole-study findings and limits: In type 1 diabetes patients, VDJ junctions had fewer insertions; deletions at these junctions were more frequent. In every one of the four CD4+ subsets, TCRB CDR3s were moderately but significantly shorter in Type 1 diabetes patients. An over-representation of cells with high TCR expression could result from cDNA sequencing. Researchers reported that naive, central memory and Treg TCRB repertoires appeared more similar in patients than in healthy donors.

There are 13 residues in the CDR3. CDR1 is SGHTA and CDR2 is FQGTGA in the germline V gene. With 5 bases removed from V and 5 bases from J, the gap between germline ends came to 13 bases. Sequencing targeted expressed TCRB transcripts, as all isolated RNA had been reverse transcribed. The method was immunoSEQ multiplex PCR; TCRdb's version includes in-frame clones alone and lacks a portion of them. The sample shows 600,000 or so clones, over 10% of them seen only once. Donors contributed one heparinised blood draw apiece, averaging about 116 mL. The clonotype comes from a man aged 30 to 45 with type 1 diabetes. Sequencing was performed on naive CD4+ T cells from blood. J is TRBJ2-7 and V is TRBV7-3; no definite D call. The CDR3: CASSLFRANEQYF. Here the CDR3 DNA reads TGTGCCAGCAGCCTATTCCGAGCGAACGAGCAGTACTTC.